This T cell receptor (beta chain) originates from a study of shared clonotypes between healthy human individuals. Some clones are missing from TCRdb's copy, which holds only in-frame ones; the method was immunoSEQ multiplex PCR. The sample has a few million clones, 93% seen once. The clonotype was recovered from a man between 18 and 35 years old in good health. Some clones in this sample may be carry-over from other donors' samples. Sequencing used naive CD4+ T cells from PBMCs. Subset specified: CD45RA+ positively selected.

This CDR3 is CASSGDGRLYGYTF. The CDR3 DNA reads TGTGCCAGCAGTGGGGACGGACGTCTCTATGGCTACACCTTC. The V and J genes are TRBV6-1 and TRBJ1-2; weak D call: TRBD1 (5 bases). CDR1 is MNHNS and CDR2 is SASEGT in the germline V gene. Trimming shortened V by 4 bases and J by 4 bases, and 13 bases separated the two germline ends. The CDR3 is made up of 14 amino acids.